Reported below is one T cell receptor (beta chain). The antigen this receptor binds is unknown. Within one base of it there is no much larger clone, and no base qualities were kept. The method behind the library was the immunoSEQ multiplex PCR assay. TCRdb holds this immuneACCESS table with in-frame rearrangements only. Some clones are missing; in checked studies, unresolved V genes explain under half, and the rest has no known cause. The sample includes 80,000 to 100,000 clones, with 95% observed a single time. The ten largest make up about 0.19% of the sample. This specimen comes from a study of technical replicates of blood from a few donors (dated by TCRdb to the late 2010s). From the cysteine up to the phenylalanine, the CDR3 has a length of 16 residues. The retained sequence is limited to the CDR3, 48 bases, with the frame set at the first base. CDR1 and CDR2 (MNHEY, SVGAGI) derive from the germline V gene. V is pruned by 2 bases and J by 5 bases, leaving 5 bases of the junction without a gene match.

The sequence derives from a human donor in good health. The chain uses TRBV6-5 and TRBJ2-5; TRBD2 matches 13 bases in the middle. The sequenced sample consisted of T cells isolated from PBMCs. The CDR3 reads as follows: CASSYRGLAGSETQYF. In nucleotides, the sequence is TGTGCCAGCAGTTACCGGGGACTAGCGGGGTCGGAGACCCAGTACTTC.